A selection of T cell receptor beta chains follows, all from one sample in a study of blood T cell repertoires in COVID-19. TCRdb's copy holds only in-frame clones and misses some; the assay was immunoSEQ multiplex PCR. The profile shows around 270,000 clones, around 89% of them singletons. Sequences were obtained from peripheral blood. These TCRs come from a man in his thirties or forties with acute or convalescent COVID-19. CDR3s include the opening cysteine and the closing phenylalanine or tryptophan. The order of the fields is V gene, J gene, clone size, CDR3 protein. The size of a clone is reported for some rows only, either as once, few or many, or as a class for expanded clones.

>TRBV5-8|TRBJ1-3|-
CASSLGVAGPTYSGNTIYF
>TRBV9|TRBJ2-7|-
CASSPHTGAYEQYF
>TRBV19|TRBJ1-2|-
CASSIKAFFGTDYGYTF
>TRBV2|TRBJ1-5|-
CASSRDRTNQPQHF
>TRBV5-1|TRBJ2-7|-
CASSAAGARDYEQYF
>TRBV6-5|TRBJ1-6|few
CASSGDRGGNSPLHF
>TRBV3-1/TRBV3-2|TRBJ1-4|few
CASSLRAANEKLFF
>TRBV28|TRBJ2-7|once
CASSLGQSSYEQYF
>TRBV4-1|TRBJ1-4|-
CASSQSPHGGVNEKLFF
>TRBV7-3|TRBJ2-3|-
CASSWGGGPDTQYF
>TRBV19|TRBJ2-2|once
CASNIQGPAGELFF
>TRBV18|TRBJ1-5|-
CASSPDRNGQPQHF
>TRBV30|TRBJ2-3|-
CAWSRGLAGGLDTQYF
>TRBV12-3/TRBV12-4|TRBJ2-2|-
CASSPLNTGELFF
>TRBV19|TRBJ2-5|-
CASSIVGSGRAQETQYF
>TRBV6-5|TRBJ2-1|-
CASRALQSYNEQFF
>TRBV7-9|TRBJ1-2|once
CASSLGGEHGYTF
>TRBV10-1|TRBJ1-4|-
CASITGTVNEKLFF
>TRBV30|TRBJ2-1|-
CAWSRQGYEQFF
>TRBV7-8|TRBJ1-2|-
CASSLRRTGDYGYTF
>TRBV5-1|TRBJ2-6|-
CASSVRLGQGRAGANVLTF
>TRBV9|TRBJ2-2|-
CASSVAGQNTGELFF
>TRBV14|TRBJ2-5|-
CASSQGRLWETQYF
>TRBV5-1|TRBJ1-2|-
CASSLEGAHGYTF
>TRBV2|TRBJ1-1|-
CASSESRPTEAFF
>TRBV3-1/TRBV3-2|TRBJ1-2|-
CASSHPGHYNYGYTF
>TRBV30|TRBJ1-3|-
CAWSLQGSGNTIYF
>TRBV18|TRBJ1-1|-
CASSPDRNMNTEAFF
>TRBV3-1/TRBV3-2|TRBJ1-6|-
CASSPSGTGGSPLHF
>TRBV28|TRBJ2-5|-
CASCRQAPEETQYF
>TRBV4-2|TRBJ1-5|-
CASSQDLRQPQHF
>TRBV6-2/TRBV6-3|TRBJ2-4|-
CASSRAGTAKNIQYF
>TRBV9|TRBJ1-6|-
CASSATGIPNSPLHF
>TRBV4-1|TRBJ1-3|-
CASSQEHGGATGRNTIYF
>TRBV11-1|TRBJ2-1|-
CASILERQSNGEQFF
>TRBV24-1|TRBJ1-5|-
CATRGGAGGNQPQHF
>TRBV7-2|TRBJ2-7|once
CASSLAPGLVAYEQYF
>TRBV28|TRBJ2-7|-
CASSFTPPYEQYF
>TRBV29-1|TRBJ1-1|-
CSVEQAPNTEAFF
>TRBV29-1|TRBJ1-2|few
CSVDRGYGYTF
>TRBV28|TRBJ1-2|-
CASSKQGNGYTF
>TRBV19|TRBJ1-3|once
CASSIRTPYSGNTIYF
>TRBV7-8|TRBJ2-5|-
CASSFSPDRYQETQYF
>TRBV4-2|TRBJ1-5|-
CASSQVGDRGYNQPQHF
>TRBV14|TRBJ2-1|-
CASSLYDRVGNEQFF